This TCR beta chain was recovered during a study of T cells after yellow fever vaccination (dated by TCRdb to about 2019). About the investigation overall: Libraries from fractions with low cell numbers were prepared with the SMART-Seq v4 Ultra Low Input RNA kit. To follow T-cell clones before and after both primary and booster YFV17D yellow fever vaccination, bulk TCR alpha and beta repertoires underwent longitudinal sequencing. Two healthy male donors, one aged 18 to 29 and one aged 30 to 40 years, made up the cohort. Bulk PBMC replicates and cell subsets were isolated from blood drawn at multiple timepoints before and after both primary and secondary immunization. Broad study findings and their caveats: Most clones expanded after primary vaccination were re-detected after the booster (96% of CD4 and around 86% of CD8), suggesting broad memory maintenance. Only a couple of donors were included in the study, so the extent to which the findings can be generalized is limited. A small fraction of clonotypes showed up in both the CD4 and CD8 compartments, probably as a result of convergent recombination. The secondary T-cell response was weaker than the primary response but faster, peaking on day 5 instead of day 15. Computational filtering was required because FACS-sorted repertoires could contain abundant contaminating clonotypes from the bulk population.

This clonotype was detected ten times or more. The specificity of this receptor is unknown. No quality values exist for individual bases; no much larger clone is one base distant. The meaning of the sample's treatment or condition label: live attenuated yellow fever vaccine strain. A standard Ficoll-Paque protocol was used to isolate PBMCs from peripheral blood. Dynabeads CD4 and CD8 positive selection kits were used to isolate the CD4 and CD8 T-cell fractions. TriZol was used to extract RNA from bulk PBMCs, CD4 and CD8 fractions, and dextramer-positive and dextramer-negative fractions. The sequencer listed for this sample is Illumina NovaSeq 6000. TCR cDNA was synthesized by 5'RACE template switching, through which a universal primer site and unique molecular identifiers were introduced. Priming for cDNA synthesis came from both the TCR alpha and TCR beta constant segments. Library amplification used two PCR steps, and the second PCR step added sample barcodes and sequencing adapters. Sequencing of the libraries was done on either Illumina HiSeq 2500 (2x100 bp) or NovaSeq (2x150 bp). The authors' pipeline ran thus. MIGEC was used to demultiplex reads and collapse the reads into UMI consensus sequences, and MiXCR was used for V(D)J alignment. Vaccine-responding clonotypes were identified with edgeR using replicate PBMC samples, with FDR below 0.01 and a log2 fold change above 5 up to day 15 being required. CD4 or CD8 identity was assigned to each bulk clonotype according to whether the clonotype was present at higher abundance in the sequenced CD4 repertoire or the sequenced CD8 repertoire. TCRdb applied fastp at Q25 and MiXCR to the public reads, then kept only in-frame beta chains. Rows with a matching CDR3 protein are joined into one entry that keeps the most common DNA and genes. It is TCRdb's table, rather than the study itself, that gives the V and J calls and clone size. The sample table records approximately 130,000 distinct CDR3 sequences; roughly 15% of these occur just once. The ten biggest clones cover more than 40% of the sample.

The germline V gene supplies CDR1 SGHRS and CDR2 YFSETQ. The cysteine opens and the phenylalanine closes a CDR3 of 15 amino acids. Only the CDR3 region is kept as DNA, spanning 45 bases read in frame from base 1. V was cut back by 0 bases and J by 0 bases, leaving a gap of 7 bases between them. Sequencing used CD8+ T cells sorted from PBMCs, obtained 5 days after the yellow fever booster vaccination. The TCR was taken from a man aged 18 to 30 who received the YFV17D yellow fever vaccine. The chain is made from TRBV5-1 and TRBJ2-1, and TRBD2 may be the D gene, going by 5 matching bases. CDR3 loop: CASSLAGNSYNEQFF. The DNA sequence reads TGCGCCAGCAGCTTGGCCGGGAACTCCTACAATGAGCAGTTCTTC.